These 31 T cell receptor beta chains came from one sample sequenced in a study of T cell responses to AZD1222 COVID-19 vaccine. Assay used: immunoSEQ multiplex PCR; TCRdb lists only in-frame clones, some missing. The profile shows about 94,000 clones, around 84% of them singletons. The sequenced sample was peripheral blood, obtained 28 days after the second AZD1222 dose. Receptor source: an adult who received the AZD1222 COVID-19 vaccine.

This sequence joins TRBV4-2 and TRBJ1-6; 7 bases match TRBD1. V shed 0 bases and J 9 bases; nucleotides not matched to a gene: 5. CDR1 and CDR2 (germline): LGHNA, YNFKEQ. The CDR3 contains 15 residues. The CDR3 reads CASSQEGQLISPLHF. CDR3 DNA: TGTGCCAGCAGCCAAGAGGGACAGTTAATTTCACCCCTCCACTTT.

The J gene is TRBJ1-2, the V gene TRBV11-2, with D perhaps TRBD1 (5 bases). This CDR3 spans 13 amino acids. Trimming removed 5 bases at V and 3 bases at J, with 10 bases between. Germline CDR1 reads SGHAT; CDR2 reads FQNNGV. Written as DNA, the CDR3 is TGTGCCAGCAGCCCGGGACTAGACTATGGCTACACCTTC. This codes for CASSPGLDYGYTF.

CDR3 coding DNA: TGTGCCAGCAGACTGAGGACTGAATTTTATGGCTACACCTTC. Protein sequence: CASRLRTEFYGYTF. V gene TRBV5-8 combines with J gene TRBJ1-2; D call uncertain. This CDR3 comprises 14 residues. Trimming removed 5 bases from V and 5 bases from J, with 16 bases in between. The germline gives CDR1 SGHTS, CDR2 YDEGEE.

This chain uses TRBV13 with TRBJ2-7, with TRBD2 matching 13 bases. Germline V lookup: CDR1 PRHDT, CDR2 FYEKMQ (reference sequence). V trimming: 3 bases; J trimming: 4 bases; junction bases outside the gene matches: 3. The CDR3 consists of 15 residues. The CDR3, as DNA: TGTGCCAGCAGCTTTTGGACTAGCGGGGGATACGAGCAGTACTTC. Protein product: CASSFWTSGGYEQYF.

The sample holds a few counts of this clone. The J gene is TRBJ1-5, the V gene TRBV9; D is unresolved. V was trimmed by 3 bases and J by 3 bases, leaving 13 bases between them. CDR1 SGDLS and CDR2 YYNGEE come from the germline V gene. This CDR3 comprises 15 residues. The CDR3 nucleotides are TGTGCCAGCAGCGATATGGGAGTTCCCAATCAGCCCCAGCATTTT. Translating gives CASSDMGVPNQPQHF.

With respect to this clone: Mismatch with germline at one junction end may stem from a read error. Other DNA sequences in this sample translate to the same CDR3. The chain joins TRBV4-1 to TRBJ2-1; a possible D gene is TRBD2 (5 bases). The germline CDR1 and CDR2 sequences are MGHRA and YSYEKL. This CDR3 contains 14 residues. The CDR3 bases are TGCGCTAGCAGCCAATTGGTAGGAGGTAATGAGCAGTTCTTC. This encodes CASSQLVGGNEQFF.

The CDR3 bases are TGTGCCAGCAGCTTAGTTCTACCGGGGACGGGCGAAAGTGTGCAGTTCTTC. This gives the protein CASSLVLPGTGESVQFF. The chain has TRBV7-2 and TRBJ2-1; perhaps D is TRBD1 or TRBD2 (5 bases each). V lost 1 base and J lost 12, with 25 bases in between. Germline lookup yields CDR1 SGHTA and CDR2 FQGNSA. The CDR3 contains 17 residues.

CDR3 sequence: CATKSVAKNIQYF. CDR3 nucleotides: TGTGCCACAAAATCAGTAGCCAAAAACATTCAGTACTTC. The chain uses TRBV27 and TRBJ2-4, with D hard to call. With 10 bases removed from V and 0 bases from J, the gap between germline ends came to 10 bases. The germline V gene has CDR1 MNHEY and CDR2 SMNVEV (reference sequence). The CDR3 length is 13 residues.

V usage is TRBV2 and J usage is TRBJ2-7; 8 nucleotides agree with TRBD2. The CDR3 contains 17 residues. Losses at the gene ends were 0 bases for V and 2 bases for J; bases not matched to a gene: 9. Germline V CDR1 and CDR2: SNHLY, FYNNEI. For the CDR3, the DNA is TGTGCCAGCAGTGAAGCGCTTCGGCTAGCGGGTACCTACGAGCAGTACTTC. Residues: CASSEALRLAGTYEQYF.

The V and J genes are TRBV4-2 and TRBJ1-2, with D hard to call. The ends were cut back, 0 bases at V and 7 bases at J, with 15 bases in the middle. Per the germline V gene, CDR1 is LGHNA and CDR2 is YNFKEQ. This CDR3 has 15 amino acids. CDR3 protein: CASSQETERAGGYTF. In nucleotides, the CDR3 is TGTGCCAGCAGCCAAGAGACGGAGAGAGCGGGTGGCTACACCTTC.

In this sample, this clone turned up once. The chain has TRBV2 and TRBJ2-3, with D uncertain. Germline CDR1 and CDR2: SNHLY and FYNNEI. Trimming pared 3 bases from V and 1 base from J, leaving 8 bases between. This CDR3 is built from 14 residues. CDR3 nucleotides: TGTGCCAGCAGTGAGACGGAAGGCACAGATACGCAGTATTTT. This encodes CASSETEGTDTQYF.

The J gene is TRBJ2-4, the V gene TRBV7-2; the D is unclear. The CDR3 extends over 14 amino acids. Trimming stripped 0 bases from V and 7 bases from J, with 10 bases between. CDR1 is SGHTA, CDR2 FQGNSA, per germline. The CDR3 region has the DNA TGTGCCAGCAGCTTAGCTTTTTTCGGGAACATTCAGTACTTC. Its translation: CASSLAFFGNIQYF.

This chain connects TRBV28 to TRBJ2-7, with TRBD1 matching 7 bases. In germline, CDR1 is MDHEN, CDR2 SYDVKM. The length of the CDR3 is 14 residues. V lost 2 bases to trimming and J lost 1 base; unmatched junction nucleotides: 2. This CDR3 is CASSLRDRSYEQYF. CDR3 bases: TGTGCCAGCAGTTTAAGGGACAGATCCTACGAGCAGTACTTC.

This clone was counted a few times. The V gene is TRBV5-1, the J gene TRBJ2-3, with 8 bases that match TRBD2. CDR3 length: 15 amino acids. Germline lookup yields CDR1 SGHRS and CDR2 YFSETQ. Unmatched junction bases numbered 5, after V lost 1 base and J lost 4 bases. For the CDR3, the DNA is TGCGCCAGCAGCTTGCTCGGGGGGGTTTCAGATACGCAGTATTTT. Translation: CASSLLGGVSDTQYF.

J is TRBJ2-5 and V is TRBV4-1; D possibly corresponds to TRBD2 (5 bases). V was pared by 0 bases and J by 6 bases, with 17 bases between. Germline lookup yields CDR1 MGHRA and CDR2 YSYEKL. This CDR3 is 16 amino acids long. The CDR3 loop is CASSQDYVFPGKTQYF. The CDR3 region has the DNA TGCGCCAGCAGCCAAGATTACGTCTTCCCCGGGAAGACCCAGTACTTC.

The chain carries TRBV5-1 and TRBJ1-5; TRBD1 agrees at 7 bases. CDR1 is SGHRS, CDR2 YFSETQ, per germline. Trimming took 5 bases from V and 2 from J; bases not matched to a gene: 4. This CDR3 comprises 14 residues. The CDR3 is CASSFTGGNQPQHF. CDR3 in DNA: TGCGCCAGCAGTTTCACAGGGGGCAATCAGCCCCAGCATTTT.

The CDR3 DNA follows: TGTGCCAGCAGTTTCGGCGAACGAGTCGGCCAAGTCACCGGGGAGCTGTTTTTT. Translation gives CASSFGERVGQVTGELFF. The rearrangement uses TRBV27 and TRBJ2-2, with unresolved D. Germline V gene lookup returns CDR1 MNHEY and CDR2 SMNVEV (reference sequence). V lost 3 bases and J lost 4, with 21 bases in between. CDR3 length: 18 amino acids.

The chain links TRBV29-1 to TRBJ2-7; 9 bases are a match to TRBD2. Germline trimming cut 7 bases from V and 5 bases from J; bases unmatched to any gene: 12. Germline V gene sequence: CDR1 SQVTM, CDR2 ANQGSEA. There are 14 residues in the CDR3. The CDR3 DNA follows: TGCAGCGCAGAGGGATGGCTAGCGGGACACGAGCAGTACTTC. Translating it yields CSAEGWLAGHEQYF.

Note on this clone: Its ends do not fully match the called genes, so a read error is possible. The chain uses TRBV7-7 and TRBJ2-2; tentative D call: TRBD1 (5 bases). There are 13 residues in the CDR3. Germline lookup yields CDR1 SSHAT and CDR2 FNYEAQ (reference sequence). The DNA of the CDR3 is TGTGCTAGCAAGAAACAGGAAAACGGGGAGCTGTTTTTT. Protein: CASKKQENGELFF.

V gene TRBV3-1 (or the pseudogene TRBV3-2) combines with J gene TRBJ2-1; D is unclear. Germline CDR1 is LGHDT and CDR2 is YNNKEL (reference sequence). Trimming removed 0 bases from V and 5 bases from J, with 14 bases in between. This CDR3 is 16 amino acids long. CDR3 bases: TGTGCCAGCAGCCAAGACACACAGTATATTAACAATGAGCAGTTCTTC. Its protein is CASSQDTQYINNEQFF.

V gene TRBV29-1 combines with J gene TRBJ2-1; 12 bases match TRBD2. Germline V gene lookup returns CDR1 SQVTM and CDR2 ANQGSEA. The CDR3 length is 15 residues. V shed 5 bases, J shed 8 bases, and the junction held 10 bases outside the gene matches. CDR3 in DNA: TGCAGCGTTTCGACTAGCGGGAGATTGCGCGATGAGCAGTTCTTC. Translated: CSVSTSGRLRDEQFF.

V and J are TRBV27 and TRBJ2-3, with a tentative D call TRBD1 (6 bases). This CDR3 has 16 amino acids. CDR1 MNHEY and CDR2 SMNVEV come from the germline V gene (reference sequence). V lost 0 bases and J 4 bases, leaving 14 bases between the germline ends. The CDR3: CASSLSTGFYADTQYF. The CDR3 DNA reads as TGTGCCAGCAGTTTATCGACAGGATTTTACGCAGATACGCAGTATTTT.

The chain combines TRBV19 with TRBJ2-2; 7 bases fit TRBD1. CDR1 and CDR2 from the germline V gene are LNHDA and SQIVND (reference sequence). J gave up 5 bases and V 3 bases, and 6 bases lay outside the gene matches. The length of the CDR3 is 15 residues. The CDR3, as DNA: TGTGCCAGTAGTATTCGACAGGGTGGGACCGGGGAGCTGTTTTTT. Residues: CASSIRQGGTGELFF.

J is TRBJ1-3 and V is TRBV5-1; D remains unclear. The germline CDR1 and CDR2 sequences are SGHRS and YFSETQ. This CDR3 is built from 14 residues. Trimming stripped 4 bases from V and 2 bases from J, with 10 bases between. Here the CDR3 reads CASSRTNTGNTIYF. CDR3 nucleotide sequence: TGCGCCAGCAGCCGGACTAACACTGGAAACACCATATATTTT.

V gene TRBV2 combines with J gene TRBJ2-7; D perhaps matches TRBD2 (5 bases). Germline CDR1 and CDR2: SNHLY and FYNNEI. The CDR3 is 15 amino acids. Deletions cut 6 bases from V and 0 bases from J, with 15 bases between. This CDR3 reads CASSPNTGSSYEQYF. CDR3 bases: TGTGCCAGCAGCCCCAACACGGGGAGCTCCTACGAGCAGTACTTC.

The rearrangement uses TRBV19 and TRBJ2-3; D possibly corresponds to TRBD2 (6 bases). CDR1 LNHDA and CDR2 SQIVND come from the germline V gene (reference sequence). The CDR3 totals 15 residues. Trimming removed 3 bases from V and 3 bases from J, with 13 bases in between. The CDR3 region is CASSIGGIGTDTQYF. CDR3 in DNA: TGTGCCAGTAGTATTGGCGGGATTGGTACAGATACGCAGTATTTT.

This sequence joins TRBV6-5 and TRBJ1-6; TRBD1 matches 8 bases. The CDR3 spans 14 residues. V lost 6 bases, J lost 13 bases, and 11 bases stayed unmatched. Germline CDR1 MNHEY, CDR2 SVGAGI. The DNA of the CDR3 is TGTGCCAGCAGCTCCGGGACAGGAATTTCCCCCCTCCACTTT. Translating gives CASSSGTGISPLHF.

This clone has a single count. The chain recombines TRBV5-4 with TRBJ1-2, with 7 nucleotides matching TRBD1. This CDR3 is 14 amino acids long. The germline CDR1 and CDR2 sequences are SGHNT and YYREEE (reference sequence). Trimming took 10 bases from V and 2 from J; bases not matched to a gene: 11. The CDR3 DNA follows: TGTGCCGAAAGCAGGGGGGGAAGGAACTATGGCTACACCTTC. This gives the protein CAESRGGRNYGYTF. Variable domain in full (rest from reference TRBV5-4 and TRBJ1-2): ETGVTQSPTHLIKTRGQQVTLRCSSQSGHNTVSWYQQALGQGPQFIFQYYREEENGRGNFPPRFSGLQFPNYSSELNVNALELDDSALYLCAESRGGRNYGYTFGSGTRLTVV.

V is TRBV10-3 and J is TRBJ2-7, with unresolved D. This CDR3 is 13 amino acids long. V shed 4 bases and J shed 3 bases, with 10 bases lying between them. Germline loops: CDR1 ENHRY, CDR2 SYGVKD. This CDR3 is CAISASRDYEQYF. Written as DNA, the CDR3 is TGTGCCATCAGTGCGTCTAGGGACTACGAGCAGTACTTC.

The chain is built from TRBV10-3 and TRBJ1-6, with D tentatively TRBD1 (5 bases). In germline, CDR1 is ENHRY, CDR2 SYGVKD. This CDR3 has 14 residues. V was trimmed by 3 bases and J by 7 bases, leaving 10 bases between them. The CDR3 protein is CAISDGTGNSPLHF. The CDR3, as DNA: TGTGCCATCAGTGATGGGACGGGGAATTCACCCCTCCACTTT.

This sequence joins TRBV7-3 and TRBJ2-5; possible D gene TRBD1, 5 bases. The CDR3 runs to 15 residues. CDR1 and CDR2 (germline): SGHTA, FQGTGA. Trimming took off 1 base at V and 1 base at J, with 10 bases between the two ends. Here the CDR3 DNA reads TGTGCCAGCAGCTTAAGATTTGGGGCCCAAGAGACCCAGTACTTC. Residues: CASSLRFGAQETQYF.